These T cell receptor beta chains were read from a single sample in a study of shared clonotypes between healthy human individuals. The table came from immunoSEQ multiplex PCR; TCRdb's copy has only in-frame clones and leaves some out. The sample holds nearly 750,000 clones; over 60% are singletons and the top ten take around 1.7%. Sequenced input: memory CD4+ T cells sorted from blood. The receptors were gathered from a woman aged 30 to 39 in good health. The CDR3 runs from the conserved cysteine through the conserved F or W. D genes are given only for firm matches. Clone size is shown for a subset of rows, as once, few, many or a class of expanded clone.

V	J	size	D	DNA	CDR3
TRBV5-1	TRBJ2-3	.	.	TGCGCCAGCACCCCGATGGGTGGAAGCGGCACAGATACGCAGTATTTT	CASTPMGGSGTDTQYF
TRBV7-9	TRBJ2-2	.	.	TGTGCCGCCCAGCGGAAGAACACCGGGGAGCTGTTTTTT	CAAQRKNTGELFF
TRBV28	TRBJ1-6	few	.	TGTGCCAGCAGTATCCGGGGACGCTATAATTCACCCCTCCACTTT	CASSIRGRYNSPLHF
TRBV5-1	TRBJ1-2	.	.	TGCGCCAGCAGCTTGGCCCCGCAGGAGGGAAACTATGGCTACACCTTC	CASSLAPQEGNYGYTF
TRBV30	TRBJ1-4	.	.	TGTGCCTGGACACAGTCTTTCGGGGAAAAACTGTTTTTT	CAWTQSFGEKLFF
TRBV5-1	TRBJ1-1	.	TRBD1	TGCGCCAGCAGCGTGGTGACAGGGGGCGCCGGTGAAGCTTTCTTT	CASSVVTGGAGEAFF
TRBV7-2	TRBJ2-7	many	TRBD2	TGTGCCAGCAGCTTAGGTGCGGGAGGGCCGTACGAGCAGTACTTC	CASSLGAGGPYEQYF
TRBV19	TRBJ2-3	.	TRBD1	TGTGCCAGTAGTCTCAGACAGGGTAGCACAGATACGCAGTATTTT	CASSLRQGSTDTQYF
TRBV7-9	TRBJ2-1	.	TRBD2	TGTGCCAGCAGCGACACCGGGACTAGCGGCGAGCAGTTCTTC	CASSDTGTSGEQFF
TRBV5-5	TRBJ1-2	many	.	TGTGCCAGCAGCTTGCGGGGATATGGCTACACCTTC	CASSLRGYGYTF
TRBV5-1	TRBJ1-1	.	.	TGCGCCAGCATGATTAGGGCGGGTGGGGCTGAAGCTTTCTTT	CASMIRAGGAEAFF
TRBV18	TRBJ2-7	.	TRBD1	TGTGCCAGCTCACCCCGTTGGGCCGGGACAGGGAACTACGAGCAGTACTTC	CASSPRWAGTGNYEQYF
TRBV5-1	TRBJ2-7	.	.	TGCGCCAGCAGGGTCGCGGGGACGAGCTCCTACGAGCAGTACTTC	CASRVAGTSSYEQYF
TRBV15	TRBJ2-1	many	TRBD2	TGTGCCACCAGCAGAACAACGACTAGCGGGAGCGGCAATGAGCAGTTCTTC	CATSRTTTSGSGNEQFF
TRBV27	TRBJ1-4	.	.	TGTGCCAGCAGACAGGGCGGGAGTGAAAAACTGTTTTTT	CASRQGGSEKLFF
TRBV5-1	TRBJ2-2	.	TRBD1	TGCGCCAGCACTCTTTCCGGGGACAGACAGAACACCGGGGAGCTGTTTTTT	CASTLSGDRQNTGELFF
TRBV27	TRBJ2-1	.	.	TGTGCCAGCAGCCTTCGGTGGGACTCCTACAATGAGCAGTTCTTC	CASSLRWDSYNEQFF
TRBV5-5	TRBJ2-5	.	TRBD1	TGTGCCAGCAGCCCGCTGGACAGGGAAGAGACCCAGTACTTC	CASSPLDREETQYF
TRBV29-1	TRBJ1-3	few	.	TGCAGCTGGACGGCGGACGGAAACACCATATATTTT	CSWTADGNTIYF
TRBV5-1	TRBJ2-1	once	.	TGCGCCAGCAGCTTGGTCCCCGGGACATCCTACAATGAGCAGTTCTTC	CASSLVPGTSYNEQFF
TRBV20-1	TRBJ2-1	few	.	TGCAGTGCTCCTACGGGAGTTGAGCAGTTCTTC	CSAPTGVEQFF
TRBV7-2	TRBJ1-1	.	.	TGTGCCAGCAGCCGTAGACAGGTTAGCACTGAAGCTTTCTTT	CASSRRQVSTEAFF
TRBV4-1	TRBJ2-7	few	TRBD2	TGCGCCAGCAGCCAAGATCGGATTAGCGGGAACGACGAGCAGTACTTC	CASSQDRISGNDEQYF
TRBV28	TRBJ1-4	.	.	TGTGCCAGCAGTTTTAGAAGTGAAAAACTGTTTTTT	CASSFRSEKLFF
TRBV27	TRBJ2-1	.	TRBD2	TGTGCCAGCACCGGGGGGGGCCCGAATAGGAATGAGCAGTTCTTC	CASTGGGPNRNEQFF
TRBV5-1	TRBJ1-2	few	.	TGCGCCAGCAGCTTGGTTGGGCAAGGCTATGGCTACACCTTC	CASSLVGQGYGYTF
TRBV5-6	TRBJ2-6	many	TRBD1	TGTGCCAGCAGCCCGCCGGGACAGTCTTTCTCTGGGGCCAACGTCCTGACTTTC	CASSPPGQSFSGANVLTF
TRBV11-3	TRBJ1-1	.	TRBD1	TGTGCCAGCAGCTCCGGGACAGGCATGAACACTGAAGCTTTCTTT	CASSSGTGMNTEAFF
TRBV28	TRBJ2-7	.	.	TGTGCCAGCAGTCCCGCGGGGTCAAGGCGTAACGAGCAGTACTTC	CASSPAGSRRNEQYF
TRBV4-1	TRBJ2-3	few	.	TGCGCCAGCAGCCAAGTTCTGAGCTCGGTAGAAACAGATACGCAGTATTTT	CASSQVLSSVETDTQYF
TRBV4-2	TRBJ1-1	many	.	TGTGCCAGCAGCCGAGTGGACAGCCCTAACACTGAAGCTTTCTTT	CASSRVDSPNTEAFF